This TCR beta chain originates from a study of identical twins. In this sample, this clonotype turned up a few times. The V gene's germline CDR1 is SGHRS and CDR2 YFSETQ. V was shortened by 2 bases and J by 1 base, with 11 bases between the two germline ends. This CDR3 comprises 15 residues. Template switching introduced a universal primer site, and the cDNA bore unique molecular identifiers. TCRdb re-analysed the 5' RACE reads in MiXCR, keeping a single row per CDR3 protein. The data show about 470,000 distinct CDR3 sequences, roughly a quarter seen once. This sample was shared with a second study, whose subject was T cells expressing NK-cell markers. That report adds: Sequencing covered eight donors, seven HCMV-seropositive and one seronegative. In several donors, dominant clonotypes made up about 25-60.1% of CD3+CD56-NKG2C+ cells.

This receptor was taken from a woman younger than 35 in good health. Sequences were obtained from CD4+ T cells sorted from blood. The chain employs TRBV5-1 and TRBJ2-3; a weak D match, TRBD2 (6 bases). CDR3 nucleotide sequence: TGCGCCAGCAGCTTTACCGGGACTCGCACAGATACGCAGTATTTT. This gives the protein CASSFTGTRTDTQYF.